These 28 T cell receptor beta chains came from one sample sequenced in a study of T cell responses to AZD1222 COVID-19 vaccine. Only in-frame clones appear in the TCRdb table, and some are missing; sequencing was by immunoSEQ multiplex PCR. The sample includes 150,000 or so clones, roughly 90% of them seen just once. Specimen: peripheral blood, collected on day 0 of AZD1222 vaccination. The receptors come from an adult in good health.

The chain employs TRBV2 and TRBJ2-7; D not resolved. This CDR3 contains 14 residues. CDR1 and CDR2 from the germline V gene are SNHLY and FYNNEI. V gave up 1 base and J gave up 2 bases, with 9 bases separating them. The CDR3: CASSEDVGTYEQYF. The CDR3 DNA follows: TGTGCCAGCAGTGAAGATGTAGGAACCTACGAGCAGTACTTC.

J is TRBJ1-2 and V is TRBV7-2, with D possibly TRBD1 on 5 matching bases. Germline V CDR1 and CDR2: SGHTA, FQGNSA. This CDR3 comprises 13 residues. V was pared by 5 bases and J by 6 bases, with 13 bases between. Written as DNA, the CDR3 is TGTGCCAGCAGCCCCCAGGGTGGGGATGGCTACACCTTC. It is translated as CASSPQGGDGYTF.

CDR3 in DNA: TGTGCCAGCAGCTTGGCGCCGGGACAGGTATTCGCAACTAATGAAAAACTGTTTTTT. It translates to CASSLAPGQVFATNEKLFF. V and J are TRBV5-6 and TRBJ1-4; 8 bases are shared with TRBD1. CDR1 and CDR2 (germline): SGHDT, YYEEEE. This CDR3 is 19 amino acids long. Losses at the gene ends were 0 bases for V and 0 bases for J; bases not matched to a gene: 10.

The chain is built from TRBV29-1 and TRBJ1-1; no clear D. The V end lost 5 bases, the J end lost 4 bases, and 11 bases lay between the germline ends. CDR3 length: 12 residues. Germline values: CDR1 SQVTM, CDR2 ANQGSEA. DNA for the CDR3: TGCAGCGTTCCGGGGTCGGCCACTGAAGCTTTCTTT. This encodes CSVPGSATEAFF.

This clone was counted once. The chain combines TRBV15 with TRBJ1-2; the D gene is possibly TRBD1 (6 bases). CDR3 length equals 14 residues. The ends were cut back, 6 bases at V and 4 bases at J, with 15 bases in the middle. The V gene's germline CDR1 is LNHNV and CDR2 YYDKDF (reference sequence). The CDR3 here is CATSSTGSGYGYTF. DNA of the CDR3: TGTGCCACCAGTTCCACAGGGAGTGGCTATGGCTACACCTTC.

This sequence joins TRBV11-3 and TRBJ2-1, with a possible D match to TRBD2 (5 bases). CDR3 length: 14 amino acids. With 4 bases removed from V and 4 bases from J, the gap between germline ends came to 11 bases. Per the germline V gene, CDR1 is SGHNT and CDR2 is YENEEA. CDR3 loop: CASSSGWEYNEQFF. The CDR3 DNA is TGTGCCAGCAGCTCGGGGTGGGAGTACAATGAGCAGTTCTTC.

This clone has just one count. The J gene is TRBJ2-1, the V gene TRBV7-9, with D possibly being TRBD2 (5 bases). The CDR3 totals 15 residues. Germline V gene sequence: CDR1 SEHNR, CDR2 FQNEAQ (reference sequence). V was trimmed by 5 bases and J by 1 base, leaving 12 bases between them. The CDR3 here is CASSPPGSSYNEQFF. CDR3 coding DNA: TGTGCCAGCAGCCCCCCGGGAAGTTCCTACAATGAGCAGTTCTTC. Full variable domain (rest looked up from reference TRBV7-9 and TRBJ2-1): DTGVSQNPRHKITKRGQNVTFRCDPISEHNRLYWYRQTLGQGPEFLTYFQNEAQLEKSRLLSDRFSAERPKGSFSTLEIQRTEQGDSAMYLCASSPPGSSYNEQFFGPGTRLTVL.

This clone was picked up one time. This rearrangement joins TRBV4-2 to TRBJ1-4, with TRBD1 matching 8 bases. This CDR3 is built from 15 residues. CDR1 and CDR2 from the germline V gene are LGHNA and YNFKEQ. The junction had 6 bases not matched to a gene; V was cut back by 3 bases and J by 6 bases. CDR3 nucleotide sequence: TGTGCCAGCAGCCAGACCGGGACAGGCTATGAAAAACTGTTTTTT. This encodes CASSQTGTGYEKLFF.

This chain uses TRBV30 with TRBJ2-1, with 12 bases that match TRBD2. This CDR3 has 14 residues. Germline assignment: CDR1 GTSNPN and CDR2 SVGIG (reference sequence). Losses at the gene ends were 5 bases for V and 9 bases for J; bases not matched to a gene: 8. CDR3 protein: CAWDLAGGPAEQFF. Here the CDR3 DNA reads TGTGCCTGGGACCTAGCGGGAGGGCCGGCTGAGCAGTTCTTC.

The rearrangement links TRBV6-2 or TRBV6-3 to TRBJ2-1; TRBD2 matches 10 bases. Germline assignment: CDR1 MNHEY and CDR2 SVGEGT. V was clipped by 5 bases and J by 6 bases; unmatched bases: 7. The CDR3 runs 15 residues. The CDR3 DNA follows: TGTGCCAGCAGTAAACGGACTAGCGGCCTCAATGAGCAGTTCTTC. Protein product: CASSKRTSGLNEQFF.

The rearrangement links TRBV4-2 to TRBJ2-7; 7 bases match TRBD2. Per the germline V gene, CDR1 is LGHNA and CDR2 is YNFKEQ. This CDR3 has 16 amino acids. V lost 0 bases and J lost 2; bases outside the gene matches: 7. This CDR3 is CASSQDRASGAYEQYF. The CDR3 nucleotides are TGTGCCAGCAGCCAAGATCGGGCCAGCGGGGCCTACGAGCAGTACTTC.

This clone has at least ten counts. J is TRBJ2-1 and V is TRBV7-6; 9 nucleotides align to TRBD2. V shed 5 bases and J 8 bases; nucleotides not matched to a gene: 10. Germline V CDR1 and CDR2: SGHVS, FNYEAQ. The CDR3 runs 15 residues. CDR3 DNA: TGTGCCAGCAGCACCAACCTCCTAGCGGGACATGAGCAGTTCTTC. Protein: CASSTNLLAGHEQFF.

The chain employs TRBV11-2 and TRBJ1-4; TRBD1 matches at 7 bases. V shed 5 bases, J shed 3 bases, and the junction held 9 bases outside the gene matches. CDR3 length: 16 amino acids. Germline CDR1 SGHAT, CDR2 FQNNGV. This CDR3 reads CASSTRQGAANEKLFF. The CDR3 DNA reads TGTGCCAGCAGCACTCGACAGGGAGCGGCTAATGAAAAACTGTTTTTT.

The chain has TRBV28 and TRBJ1-4; unclear D gene. V was pared by 7 bases and J by 6 bases, with 15 bases between. The CDR3 contains 14 residues. Germline V gene lookup returns CDR1 MDHEN and CDR2 SYDVKM. The CDR3 DNA is TGTGCCAGCACTCAGGAGCCGGGCCATGAAAAACTGTTTTTT. Translating it yields CASTQEPGHEKLFF.

CDR3 in DNA: TGTGCCAGCAGCTTGGTCCAGGGGGGGGCCTATGGCTACACCTTC. Its protein product is CASSLVQGGAYGYTF. The rearrangement uses TRBV5-4 and TRBJ1-2; 7 nucleotides line up with TRBD1. CDR1 SGHNT and CDR2 YYREEE come from the germline V gene (reference sequence). V lost 0 bases, J lost 4 bases, and 6 bases stayed unmatched. CDR3 length equals 15 residues.

The chain combines TRBV27 with TRBJ1-1; 9 bases match TRBD1. The CDR3 spans 17 residues. CDR1 is MNHEY and CDR2 is SMNVEV in the germline V gene (reference sequence). With 3 bases clipped from V and 1 base from J, the junction kept 9 bases outside the gene matches. The CDR3 sequence is CASSFGPQGQGNTEAFF. The CDR3 DNA follows: TGTGCCAGCAGTTTCGGTCCCCAGGGACAGGGGAACACTGAAGCTTTCTTT.

This chain connects TRBV9 to TRBJ2-1; 7 nucleotides agree with TRBD1. V trimming: 4 bases; J trimming: 3 bases; junction bases outside the gene matches: 10. Germline lookup yields CDR1 SGDLS and CDR2 YYNGEE. This CDR3 has 16 amino acids. The CDR3 DNA is TGTGCCAGCAGCTCGGGGCCAGGGGGTTTCTACAATGAGCAGTTCTTC. Its translation is CASSSGPGGFYNEQFF.

V is TRBV18 and J is TRBJ2-7, with D hard to call. Germline V gives CDR1 KGHSH, CDR2 LQKENI. V dropped 5 bases and J dropped 1 base, with 3 bases sitting between them. This CDR3 is built from 11 residues. In nucleotides, the CDR3 is TGTGCCAGCTCAACTTCCTACGAGCAGTACTTC. Its protein is CASSTSYEQYF.

The chain has TRBV11-2 and TRBJ1-2; possible D gene TRBD1, 5 bases. The V gene lost 2 bases and the J gene lost 0 bases, with 10 bases spanning the gap. The CDR3 covers 15 residues. From germline, CDR1 is SGHAT and CDR2 FQNNGV. CDR3 nucleotide sequence: TGTGCCAGCAGCTTACAGGGCCCAGCTAACTATGGCTACACCTTC. It specifies CASSLQGPANYGYTF.

This chain uses TRBV7-9 with TRBJ2-2; D perhaps matches TRBD1 (6 bases). Germline CDR1 SEHNR, CDR2 FQNEAQ (reference sequence). V gave up 5 bases and J gave up 7 bases, with 11 bases separating them. The CDR3 covers 13 residues. CDR3 DNA sequence: TGTGCCAGCAGCCTTGGGACAATCGGGGAGCTGTTTTTT. It encodes CASSLGTIGELFF.

The V gene is TRBV27, the J gene TRBJ1-5; the D gene is possibly TRBD1 (6 bases). V shed 6 bases and J shed 0 bases, with 9 bases lying between them. CDR1 is MNHEY and CDR2 is SMNVEV in the germline V gene (reference sequence). The CDR3 consists of 14 residues. CDR3 loop: CASSRGYSNQPQHF. The CDR3 coding sequence is TGTGCCAGCAGCAGGGGTTATAGCAATCAGCCCCAGCATTTT.

The rearrangement joins TRBV27 to TRBJ1-5; D unclear. Trimming removed 5 bases from V and 2 bases from J, with 7 bases in between. Germline-derived CDR1 and CDR2 are MNHEY and SMNVEV (reference sequence). The CDR3 is made up of 13 amino acids. In DNA form, the CDR3 reads TGTGCCAGCAGTCCTGACGGCAATCAGCCCCAGCATTTT. Amino acid sequence: CASSPDGNQPQHF.

J is TRBJ1-1 and V is TRBV7-8, with a possible D match to TRBD1 (5 bases). CDR1 and CDR2 from the germline V gene are SGHVS and FQNEAQ. With 5 bases removed from V and 8 bases from J, the gap between germline ends came to 9 bases. The CDR3 is 11 residues long. DNA for the CDR3: TGTGCCAGCAGCCTGGGACTGGAAGCTTTCTTT. It codes for CASSLGLEAFF.

The J gene is TRBJ1-2, the V gene TRBV4-1; D possibly corresponds to TRBD1 (6 bases). Deletions cut 1 base from V and 3 bases from J, with 12 bases between. Germline V gene data show CDR1 as MGHRA and CDR2 as YSYEKL. There are 15 residues in the CDR3. CDR3 amino acids: CASSQGAGADYGYTF. The CDR3 DNA follows: TGCGCCAGCAGCCAAGGGGCGGGGGCGGACTATGGCTACACCTTC.

This clone was observed a handful of times. V usage is TRBV10-2 and J usage is TRBJ1-1; TRBD1 agrees at 9 bases. Germline loops: CDR1 WSHSY, CDR2 SAAADI. This CDR3 region has 20 residues. V lost 0 bases to trimming and J lost 4 bases; unmatched junction nucleotides: 18. The CDR3 is CASSESLTTGGFAWSTEAFF. The CDR3 DNA is TGCGCCAGCAGTGAGTCCCTAACGACAGGGGGGTTCGCGTGGAGCACTGAAGCTTTCTTT.

This chain connects TRBV4-1 to TRBJ2-3, with TRBD1 as a possible D gene (7 bases). The germline gives CDR1 MGHRA, CDR2 YSYEKL. Between the trimmed V and J ends, which lost 2 bases and 3 bases, there was a span of 18 bases. There are 17 residues in the CDR3. Here the CDR3 reads CASSQPTQGGKTDTQYF. The CDR3, as DNA: TGCGCCAGCAGCCAACCAACTCAGGGGGGTAAGACAGATACGCAGTATTTT.

J is TRBJ2-3 and V is TRBV28, with TRBD2 identical over 7 bases. The J segment lost 5 bases and the V segment lost 8 bases, leaving 13 bases of the junction unmatched. The V gene's germline CDR1 is MDHEN and CDR2 SYDVKM. The CDR3 is 15 amino acids. The CDR3 nucleotides are TGTGCCAGCCCGCCGAAGGCGGGAGTGGGAGATACGCAGTATTTT. It is translated as CASPPKAGVGDTQYF.

This clone was counted a single time. V is TRBV30 and J is TRBJ1-2, with 8 bases identical to TRBD1. After removal of 7 bases from V and 2 bases from J, the junction contained 6 bases not matched to a gene. Germline V gene sequence: CDR1 GTSNPN, CDR2 SVGIG (reference sequence). This CDR3 has 13 residues. CDR3 sequence (DNA): TGTGCCTTGGACAGGGTGGGCAACTATGGCTACACCTTC. As protein: CALDRVGNYGYTF.